These 23 T cell receptor beta chains were sequenced from one sample in a study of Tregs in tolerant kidney transplant recipients. Produced via immunoSEQ multiplex PCR; TCRdb's table is partial and in-frame only. There are around 78,000 clones in the sample; 80% to 95% occur only once, and about 0.3% lies in the top ten. The sample in question was Tregs from blood, obtained before the transplant. Source of these receptors: a human donor who received a combined kidney and bone marrow transplant.

The gene calls are TRBV6-6 and TRBJ1-2; D not certain. The V gene's germline CDR1 is MNHNY and CDR2 SVGAGI (reference sequence). CDR3 size: 13 residues. V gave up 8 bases and J gave up 6 bases, with 16 bases separating them. CDR3 loop: CASRTAGMDGYTF. The CDR3 DNA is TGTGCCAGCCGGACTGCCGGCATGGATGGCTACACCTTC.

The chain recombines TRBV6-6 with TRBJ2-5; D is unclear. There are 12 residues in the CDR3. Germline V gene data show CDR1 as MNHNY and CDR2 as SVGAGI (reference sequence). Trimming shortened V by 6 bases and J by 3 bases, and 8 bases separated the two germline ends. CDR3 sequence: CASSLTKETQYF. The DNA of the CDR3 is TGTGCCAGCAGCCTTACTAAAGAGACCCAGTACTTC.

The rearrangement links TRBV6-6 to TRBJ2-7; 13 nucleotides match TRBD2. V lost 0 bases, J lost 2 bases, and 1 base stayed unmatched. The CDR3 extends over 16 amino acids. Germline loops: CDR1 MNHNY, CDR2 SVGAGI (reference sequence). CDR3: CASSYSGLAGAYEQYF. CDR3 bases: TGTGCCAGCAGTTACTCTGGACTAGCGGGAGCCTACGAGCAGTACTTC.

The chain uses TRBV6-5 and TRBJ1-1, with D unclear. V was cut by 2 bases and J by 1 base, with 11 bases left in between. From germline, CDR1 is MNHEY and CDR2 SVGAGI. The CDR3 sequence is 15 residues long. The DNA of the CDR3 is TGTGCCAGCAGTTACCGGGGAGGATGGAACACTGAAGCTTTCTTT. Translation gives CASSYRGGWNTEAFF.

The chain links TRBV6-9 to TRBJ2-2; D is perhaps TRBD2 (6 bases). Per the germline V gene, CDR1 is MNHGY and CDR2 is SVAAGI. This CDR3 has 14 residues. V gave up 7 bases and J gave up 10 bases, with 19 bases separating them. The CDR3 region is CASTSGTASPELFF. CDR3 DNA: TGTGCCAGCACTTCCGGGACTGCGTCTCCGGAGCTGTTTTTT.

The V call is TRBV28, the J call TRBJ1-1; TRBD1 might be the D (5 bases). Trimming took 6 bases from V and 7 from J, leaving 18 bases between them. In germline, CDR1 is MDHEN, CDR2 SYDVKM. The CDR3 runs to 14 residues. Here the CDR3 reads CASRAQTEANEAFF. CDR3 nucleotide sequence: TGTGCCAGCAGGGCACAGACAGAGGCGAATGAAGCTTTCTTT.

The CDR3 nucleotides read TGCGCCAGCAGCTGGCGGGGGACTATAATTCGTAGCACAGATACGCAGTATTTT. This gives the protein CASSWRGTIIRSTDTQYF. This chain connects TRBV5-1 to TRBJ2-3; 7 bases map to TRBD2. V lost 3 bases to trimming and J lost 0 bases; unmatched junction nucleotides: 13. The CDR3 extends over 18 amino acids. Germline V gene data show CDR1 as SGHRS and CDR2 as YFSETQ.

The chain has TRBV28 and TRBJ1-4; D may be TRBD1 (5 bases). The CDR3 has 13 amino acids. The V gene's germline CDR1 is MDHEN and CDR2 SYDVKM. V was cut by 9 bases and J by 4 bases, with 12 bases left in between. CDR3 residues: CASKQAHNEKLFF. CDR3 in DNA: TGTGCCAGTAAACAGGCCCATAATGAAAAACTGTTTTTT.

This sequence joins TRBV6-1 and TRBJ1-3, with D unclear. Germline CDR1 reads MNHNS; CDR2 reads SASEGT. V was trimmed by 4 bases and J by 2 bases, leaving 12 bases between them. The CDR3 is made up of 15 amino acids. The CDR3 here is CASSVGGPAGNTIYF. The CDR3 DNA reads as TGTGCCAGCAGTGTTGGTGGGCCCGCTGGAAACACCATATATTTT.

The V gene is TRBV19, the J gene TRBJ2-5; TRBD1 aligns across 7 bases. Gene TRBJ2-7 matches the end of the DNA better, so the J call may be wrong. The CDR3 is made up of 15 amino acids. CDR1 and CDR2 from the germline V gene are LNHDA and SQIVND (reference sequence). This CDR3 is CASSINRDSGNEQYF. DNA for the CDR3: TGTGCCAGTAGTATAAACCGGGACAGTGGGAACGAGCAGTACTTC.

The chain carries TRBV14 and TRBJ1-4; 9 positions match TRBD1. Looked up from germline, CDR1 is SGHDN and CDR2 is FVKESK. The CDR3 sequence is 18 residues long. With 8 bases clipped from V and 7 bases from J, the junction kept 20 bases outside the gene matches. The CDR3 nucleotides read TGTGCCAGCTCTTTCGGTAATTACAGGGGGCGGTTGGGTGAAAAACTGTTTTTT. Translated, it gives CASSFGNYRGRLGEKLFF.

The chain joins TRBV9 to TRBJ2-4; no reliable D call. This CDR3 is built from 14 residues. Trimming removed 0 bases from V and 4 bases from J, with 8 bases in between. CDR1 is SGDLS, CDR2 YYNGEE, per germline. CDR3 sequence reads: CASSVAESKNIQYF. The CDR3 DNA sequence: TGTGCCAGCAGCGTAGCAGAAAGTAAAAACATTCAGTACTTC.

The chain carries TRBV4-1 and TRBJ1-1, with 10 bases that match TRBD1. The CDR3 consists of 15 residues. Trimming took 1 base from V and 3 from J; bases not matched to a gene: 2. Germline CDR1 is MGHRA and CDR2 is YSYEKL. CDR3 in amino acids: CASSQAGTGDTEAFF. As DNA, the CDR3 is TGCGCCAGCAGCCAAGCGGGGACAGGGGACACTGAAGCTTTCTTT.

The chain combines TRBV2 with TRBJ2-5, with D unclear. The CDR3 runs 14 residues. CDR1 SNHLY and CDR2 FYNNEI come from the germline V gene. Trimming removed 5 bases at V and 5 bases at J, with 15 bases between. The CDR3 nucleotides are TGTGCCAGCAGTTTCCAGTATCAAGTGGAGACCCAGTACTTC. It is translated as CASSFQYQVETQYF.

The chain couples TRBV6-6 to TRBJ2-2; D remains unclear. Trimming stripped 5 bases from V and 5 bases from J, with 12 bases between. CDR1 is MNHNY and CDR2 is SVGAGI in the germline V gene (reference sequence). This CDR3 is built from 14 residues. CDR3 loop: CASSRAVSTGELFF. CDR3 DNA sequence: TGTGCCAGCAGTCGGGCGGTGTCGACCGGGGAGCTGTTTTTT.

This chain uses TRBV23-1 with TRBJ2-5; TRBD1 is a possible D gene (7 bases). TRBV23-1 is an ORF for which the function is uncertain. CDR3 size: 14 residues. Trimming shortened V by 3 bases and J by 3 bases, and 11 bases separated the two germline ends. Here the CDR3 reads CASSHDREEETQYF. The CDR3 nucleotides read TGCGCCAGCAGTCACGACAGGGAGGAAGAGACCCAGTACTTC.

V and J are TRBV11-2 and TRBJ2-1; 10 nucleotides line up with TRBD2. Trimming removed 0 bases from V and 4 bases from J; junction bases left unmatched: 9. This CDR3 contains 18 residues. Germline V CDR1 and CDR2: SGHAT, FQNNGV. The CDR3 is CASSLDRASGSWYNEQFF. In DNA form, the CDR3 reads TGTGCCAGCAGCTTAGATCGGGCTAGCGGGAGCTGGTACAATGAGCAGTTCTTC.

The chain joins TRBV6-4 to TRBJ2-5; 7 bases agree with TRBD1. Unmatched junction bases numbered 1, after V lost 6 bases and J lost 6 bases. The germline gives CDR1 MRHNA, CDR2 SNTAGT. CDR3 length: 11 residues. Here the CDR3 reads CASRTGKTQYF. The CDR3 bases are TGTGCCAGCAGGACAGGGAAGACCCAGTACTTC.

V usage is TRBV30 and J usage is TRBJ1-3; D is possibly TRBD1 (6 bases). V was clipped by 1 base and J by 8 bases, with 15 bases between them. CDR1 and CDR2 (germline): GTSNPN, SVGIG (reference sequence). CDR3 length: 14 amino acids. CDR3 in amino acids: CAWSAQTGGHTIYF. CDR3 nucleotides: TGTGCCTGGAGTGCCCAGACAGGTGGGCACACCATATATTTT.

The rearrangement uses TRBV18 and TRBJ1-4; 7 bases align to TRBD1. CDR1 and CDR2 from the germline V gene are KGHSH and LQKENI. V lost 6 bases, J lost 4 bases, and 17 bases stayed unmatched. The CDR3 extends over 18 amino acids. CDR3 region: CASSLTQTGSGGNEKLFF. The CDR3, as DNA: TGTGCCAGCTCCCTTACTCAGACAGGGTCTGGTGGTAATGAAAAACTGTTTTTT.

This clone has only one observation. The V and J genes are TRBV27 and TRBJ1-4; no clear D. The CDR3 runs 15 residues. The germline gives CDR1 MNHEY, CDR2 SMNVEV (reference sequence). The ends were cut back, 3 bases at V and 3 bases at J, with 11 bases in the middle. The CDR3 loop reads CASSFKSAPNEKLFF. The CDR3 DNA is TGTGCCAGCAGTTTCAAATCAGCTCCTAATGAAAAACTGTTTTTT.

The chain has TRBV11-2 and TRBJ1-2; perhaps TRBD1 as D (6 bases). CDR3 length: 14 amino acids. Between the trimmed V and J ends, which lost 5 bases and 0 bases, there was a span of 10 bases. Germline V gives CDR1 SGHAT, CDR2 FQNNGV. The CDR3 sequence: CASSVQGSNYGYTF. The CDR3 DNA reads as TGTGCCAGCAGCGTACAGGGATCTAACTATGGCTACACCTTC.

This sequence joins TRBV28 and TRBJ1-5, with unresolved D. Germline loops: CDR1 MDHEN, CDR2 SYDVKM. CDR3 length: 14 residues. This CDR3 is CAIRAPSGNQPQHF. The CDR3 DNA sequence: TGTGCTATCCGGGCCCCCTCGGGCAATCAGCCCCAGCATTTT.